This T cell receptor (beta chain) was found in a study of T cell responses to AZD1222 COVID-19 vaccine. Findings and limits, study-wide: A reported finding is that nearly half of spike-specific TCRs target unmutated variant regions.

Clones were read by immunoSEQ multiplex PCR, and TCRdb kept only the in-frame ones, dropping some. The sample lists 100,000 to 150,000 clones; 75% to 90% were seen once. Comments on this clone: Its cognate antigen is unknown.

V lost 0 bases and J 7 bases, leaving 17 bases between the germline ends. The CDR3 length is 15 residues. CDR1 SGDLS and CDR2 YYNGEE come from the germline V gene. Sequenced here: peripheral blood, sampled on day 0 of AZD1222 vaccination. This TCR was sampled from an adult in good health. The rearrangement links TRBV9 to TRBJ2-7; D not resolved. The CDR3 reads CASSVGKGPVGEQYF. The CDR3, as DNA: TGTGCCAGCAGCGTAGGTAAAGGGCCGGTTGGGGAGCAGTACTTC.